What follows describes a single T cell receptor (beta chain). The junction departs from germline at one end; a sequencing error may be responsible. The source of the sample is a study of tumor-infiltrating lymphocytes in primary liver carcinoma. Study overall: The patient population consisted of men and women between 30 and 69 years of age. Roughly 3.5 to 7.13 million productive TCRbeta reads came from each sample, comparable across tissue types.

The authors made TCR beta cDNA from roughly 480 ng total RNA with a constant-region primer. Three rounds of nested multiplex PCR with slightly modified ARM-PCR produced TCR beta libraries. Each CDR3 protein is one row after TCRdb ran MiXCR on the multiplex PCR reads. The sample carries 84,000 or so distinct CDR3 sequences, 60% to 75% recorded once. Total RNA and DNA came together from about 19-30 mg of bulk tissue without cell sorting. Over 75% of the cells were viable tumor cells in every tumor sample. Sequenced sample: liver tumor tissue from sampling region 1. Described subset: tumor region T1, superior pole. This TCR came from a man aged 40-49 years with primary liver carcinoma and hepatitis B virus infection.

The CDR3 protein is CASSRLAGGTGTQYF. CDR3 DNA sequence: TGTGCCAGCAGTAGACTAGCGGGGGGCACAGGTACGCAGTATTTT. V is TRBV7-9 and J is TRBJ2-3; TRBD2 matches 13 bases. From germline, CDR1 is SEHNR and CDR2 FQNEAQ (reference sequence). This CDR3 has 15 residues. Full variable domain (remainder filled in from reference TRBV7-9 and TRBJ2-3): DTGVSQNPRHKITKRGQNVTFRCDPISEHNRLYWYRQTLGQGPEFLTYFQNEAQLEKSRLLSDRFSAERPKGSFSTLEIQRTEQGDSAMYLCASSRLAGGTGTQYFGPGTRLTVL.